What follows are 18 T cell receptor beta chains derived from one specimen sequenced in a study of beta chain features in type 1 diabetes. Isolated RNA was reverse transcribed in full, so expressed TCRB transcripts were sequenced. Sequencing used immunoSEQ multiplex PCR; TCRdb keeps in-frame clones, though not all of them. The sample has around 400,000 clones; roughly 16% are singletons. The sample was naive CD4+ T cells from blood. The receptors come from a woman under 30 in good health.

This clone was detected a few times. J is TRBJ2-7 and V is TRBV6-1; D possibly corresponds to TRBD1 (6 bases). The CDR3 extends over 12 amino acids. The germline V and J ends were trimmed by 6 bases and 5 bases, with 11 bases remaining between them. Looked up from germline, CDR1 is MNHNS and CDR2 is SASEGT. The CDR3 sequence is CASRRTDDEQYF. The CDR3 DNA reads TGTGCCAGCAGGCGGACAGACGACGAGCAGTACTTC.

The rearrangement links TRBV7-9 to TRBJ2-7; 13 positions agree with TRBD2. Unmatched junction bases numbered 5, after V lost 4 bases and J lost 2 bases. There are 16 residues in the CDR3. The germline V gene encodes CDR1 SEHNR and CDR2 FQNEAQ (reference sequence). CDR3 amino acids: CASSWTSGSPPYEQYF. In DNA form, the CDR3 reads TGTGCCAGCAGCTGGACTAGCGGGAGTCCCCCCTACGAGCAGTACTTC.

The chain carries TRBV30 and TRBJ1-5; a weak D match, TRBD1 (6 bases). The V and J ends lost 4 bases and 7 bases respectively, with 17 bases between them. This CDR3 region has 14 residues. Germline V lookup: CDR1 GTSNPN, CDR2 SVGIG (reference sequence). CDR3 loop: CAWNTGQFQQPQHF. The CDR3, as DNA: TGTGCCTGGAACACTGGACAGTTCCAACAGCCCCAGCATTTT. The full variable domain, with the rest looked up from reference TRBV30 and TRBJ1-5, is SQTIHQWPATLVQPVGSPLSLECTVEGTSNPNLYWYRQAAGRGLQLLFYSVGIGQISSEVPQNLSASRPQDRQFILSSKKLLLSDSGFYLCAWNTGQFQQPQHFGDGTRLSIL.

This chain links TRBV6-4 with TRBJ2-1; TRBD2 matches at 8 bases. After removal of 4 bases from V and 4 bases from J, the junction contained 6 bases not matched to a gene. CDR3 size: 15 residues. Per the germline V gene, CDR1 is MRHNA and CDR2 is SNTAGT. CDR3 sequence (DNA): TGTGCCAGCAGTGGAGGCACGGGAGGGTACAATGAGCAGTTCTTC. Protein sequence: CASSGGTGGYNEQFF.

This clone was seen more than once but under ten times. CDR3 region: CASTHEGQTQETQYF. CDR3 DNA: TGTGCCAGCACCCATGAGGGACAGACCCAAGAGACCCAGTACTTC. This sequence joins TRBV28 and TRBJ2-5; the match to TRBD1 covers 7 bases. Germline V gene data show CDR1 as MDHEN and CDR2 as SYDVKM. There are 15 residues in the CDR3. V dropped 7 bases and J dropped 1; count of bases not matched to a gene: 9. The whole variable domain, filled in from reference TRBV28 and TRBJ2-5, reads DVKVTQSSRYLVKRTGEKVFLECVQDMDHENMFWYRQDPGLGLRLIYFSYDVKMKEKGDIPEGYSVSREKKERFSLILESASTNQTSMYLCASTHEGQTQETQYFGPGTRLLVL.

This clone appeared a few times. This sequence joins TRBV4-3 and TRBJ2-1, with 9 bases that match TRBD2. CDR3 length equals 15 residues. The V and J ends lost 1 base and 9 bases, in that order; junction bases with no gene match: 7. Germline CDR1 LGHNA, CDR2 YSLEER. The DNA for the CDR3 is TGCGCCAGCAGCCAAGTCGTTAGCGGGAGTGCTGAGCAGTTCTTC. It codes for CASSQVVSGSAEQFF.

This chain links TRBV28 with TRBJ2-1; 8 bases are a match to TRBD1. The CDR3 runs to 13 residues. V was clipped by 9 bases and J by 0 bases; unmatched bases: 1. Germline CDR1 reads MDHEN; CDR2 reads SYDVKM. Written as DNA, the CDR3 is TGTGCCAGTGGACAGGGCTCCTACAATGAGCAGTTCTTC. Translating gives CASGQGSYNEQFF. Looking up the rest from reference TRBV28 and TRBJ2-1 gives the full variable domain: DVKVTQSSRYLVKRTGEKVFLECVQDMDHENMFWYRQDPGLGLRLIYFSYDVKMKEKGDIPEGYSVSREKKERFSLILESASTNQTSMYLCASGQGSYNEQFFGPGTRLTVL.

Concerning this clone: This sample also contains other DNA sequences that code for the same CDR3. The genes are TRBV7-2 and TRBJ2-3; 7 bases are a match to TRBD1. The length of the CDR3 is 14 residues. Germline V gives CDR1 SGHTA, CDR2 FQGNSA. V dropped 5 bases and J dropped 1; count of bases not matched to a gene: 3. The CDR3 nucleotides are TGTGCCAGCAGCCTCACAGGGGGCACAGATACGCAGTATTTT. As protein: CASSLTGGTDTQYF.

This clone was seen more than once but under ten times. The V and J genes are TRBV28 and TRBJ2-1; 7 nucleotides align to TRBD2. J gave up 0 bases and V 6 bases, and 8 bases lay outside the gene matches. Germline V gives CDR1 MDHEN, CDR2 SYDVKM. The CDR3 contains 16 residues. The CDR3 nucleotides read TGTGCCAGCAGCATGACTAGCTTTAGCTCCTACAATGAGCAGTTCTTC. This sequence encodes CASSMTSFSSYNEQFF.

The V call is TRBV7-9, the J call TRBJ1-1; D is unclear. The germline V gene has CDR1 SEHNR and CDR2 FQNEAQ (reference sequence). V lost 1 base to trimming and J lost 4 bases, with 10 bases between them. The length of the CDR3 is 14 residues. CDR3 loop: CASSLDGRTTEAFF. The CDR3 DNA reads as TGTGCCAGCAGCTTAGACGGGAGAACCACTGAAGCTTTCTTT.

The J gene is TRBJ2-7, the V gene TRBV7-2; 8 nucleotides agree with TRBD2. Germline CDR1 reads SGHTA; CDR2 reads FQGNSA. With V trimmed by 5 bases and J by 3 bases, 6 bases remained unmatched. This CDR3 region has 14 residues. The CDR3 DNA reads as TGTGCCAGCAGCCCTACTAGCGGTAACTACGAGCAGTACTTC. It translates to CASSPTSGNYEQYF.

V is TRBV5-1 and J is TRBJ2-3; D is undetermined. The CDR3 is 15 residues long. CDR1 and CDR2 from the germline V gene are SGHRS and YFSETQ. V shed 0 bases and J shed 0 bases, with 8 bases lying between them. The CDR3 sequence: CASSLVASSTDTQYF. CDR3 in DNA: TGCGCCAGCAGCTTGGTAGCTTCTAGCACAGATACGCAGTATTTT.

The V gene is TRBV29-1, the J gene TRBJ2-1; weak D call: TRBD2 (6 bases). CDR1 and CDR2 (germline): SQVTM, ANQGSEA. V lost 7 bases and J lost 14, with 24 bases in between. The CDR3 is made up of 13 amino acids. For the CDR3, the DNA is TGCAGCGCCCGGGACTTTGAACGCACTGGGGAGTTCTTC. The encoded protein is CSARDFERTGEFF.

This clone has more than one count but fewer than ten. This rearrangement joins TRBV5-1 to TRBJ2-1, with TRBD1 matching 7 bases. This CDR3 region has 14 residues. V lost 4 bases, J lost 5 bases, and 6 bases stayed unmatched. Germline CDR1 is SGHRS and CDR2 is YFSETQ. CDR3 nucleotides: TGCGCCAGCAGCCCCGGCCAGGGGGACAATGAGCAGTTCTTC. This encodes CASSPGQGDNEQFF.

The chain has TRBV29-1 and TRBJ2-7; 9 positions agree with TRBD2. Germline V gene sequence: CDR1 SQVTM, CDR2 ANQGSEA. V shed 5 bases and J 3 bases; nucleotides not matched to a gene: 5. The CDR3 covers 13 residues. The CDR3 DNA reads TGCAGCGTTTTTAGCGGGAGTGTCTACGAGCAGTACTTC. Translation gives CSVFSGSVYEQYF.

V usage is TRBV27 and J usage is TRBJ2-7, with D perhaps TRBD1 (6 bases). The length of the CDR3 is 16 residues. Germline V gene sequence: CDR1 MNHEY, CDR2 SMNVEV (reference sequence). With 2 bases removed from V and 2 bases from J, the gap between germline ends came to 16 bases. The CDR3 loop reads CASSLEGHLTTYEQYF. In DNA form, the CDR3 reads TGTGCCAGCAGTTTAGAGGGACACCTGACGACCTACGAGCAGTACTTC.

The sample holds a few counts of this clone. CDR3 in amino acids: CASSLTSGSSGNIQYF. The DNA for the CDR3 is TGTGCCAGCAGCTTAACTAGCGGGAGTTCAGGGAACATTCAGTACTTC. This chain links TRBV7-8 with TRBJ2-4, with 11 bases identical to TRBD2. The germline V gene encodes CDR1 SGHVS and CDR2 FQNEAQ. J lost 7 bases, V lost 2 bases, and 7 bases had no gene match. The CDR3 runs 16 residues. The whole variable domain, filled in from reference TRBV7-8 and TRBJ2-4, reads GAGVSQSPRYKVAKRGQDVALRCDPISGHVSLFWYQQALGQGPEFLTYFQNEAQLDKSGLPSDRFFAERPEGSVSTLKIQRTQQEDSAVYLCASSLTSGSSGNIQYFGAGTRLSVL.

V and J are TRBV18 and TRBJ2-5, with TRBD2 matching 9 bases. Germline V gene sequence: CDR1 KGHSH, CDR2 LQKENI. The CDR3 covers 16 residues. Germline trimming cut 2 bases from V and 1 base from J; bases unmatched to any gene: 5. CDR3 DNA sequence: TGTGCCAGCTCACCAAGACTAGCGGACCTCCAAGAGACCCAGTACTTC. Protein product: CASSPRLADLQETQYF.